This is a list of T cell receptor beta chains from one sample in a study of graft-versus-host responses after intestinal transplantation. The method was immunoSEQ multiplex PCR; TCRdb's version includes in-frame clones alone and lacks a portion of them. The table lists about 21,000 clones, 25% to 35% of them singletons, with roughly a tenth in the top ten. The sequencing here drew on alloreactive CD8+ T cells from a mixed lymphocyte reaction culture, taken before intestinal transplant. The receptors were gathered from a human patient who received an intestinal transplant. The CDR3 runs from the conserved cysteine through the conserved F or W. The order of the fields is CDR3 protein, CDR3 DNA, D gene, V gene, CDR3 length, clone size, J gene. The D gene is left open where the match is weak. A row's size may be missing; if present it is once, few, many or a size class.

CDR3: CASSFYENTIYF
DNA: TGTGCCAGCAGCTTTTACGAGAACACCATATATTTT
D: .
V: TRBV11-2
length: 12
size: medium-sized
J: TRBJ1-3

CDR3: CASRSGGLTDTQYF
DNA: TGTGCCAGCAGATCGGGGGGGCTCACAGATACGCAGTATTTT
D: TRBD2
V: TRBV6-1
length: 14
size: .
J: TRBJ2-3

CDR3: CASSQDPLAGDEQYF
DNA: TGTGCCAGCAGCCAAGACCCCCTAGCCGGGGACGAGCAGTACTTC
D: .
V: TRBV4-1
length: 15
size: .
J: TRBJ2-7

CDR3: CASSLAGGSDTQYF
DNA: TGTGCCAGCAGCCTAGCGGGAGGCTCAGATACGCAGTATTTT
D: TRBD2
V: TRBV7-7
length: 14
size: few
J: TRBJ2-3

CDR3: CASRPGTLSNQPQHF
DNA: TGTGCCAGTAGGCCCGGGACACTGAGCAATCAGCCCCAGCATTTT
D: .
V: TRBV19
length: 15
size: .
J: TRBJ1-5

CDR3: CASSPDTGELFF
DNA: TGTGCCAGCAGCCCGGACACCGGGGAGCTGTTTTTT
D: .
V: TRBV7-9
length: 12
size: .
J: TRBJ2-2

CDR3: CASSQHISSYEQYF
DNA: TGCGCCAGCAGCCAACACATTAGCTCCTACGAGCAGTACTTC
D: .
V: TRBV4-1
length: 14
size: .
J: TRBJ2-7

CDR3: CATGSVADTQYF
DNA: TGCGCCACGGGCTCCGTGGCAGATACGCAGTATTTT
D: .
V: TRBV4-1
length: 12
size: .
J: TRBJ2-3

CDR3: CASSSWGTEAFF
DNA: TGCGCCAGCAGCTCCTGGGGCACTGAAGCTTTCTTT
D: .
V: TRBV4-3
length: 12
size: few
J: TRBJ1-1

CDR3: CASSSGDEQYF
DNA: TGTGCCAGCAGTTCGGGGGACGAGCAGTACTTC
D: .
V: TRBV28
length: 11
size: medium-sized
J: TRBJ2-7

CDR3: CASSYRTGTNQPQHF
DNA: TGTGCCAGCAGTTACCGGACAGGAACCAATCAGCCCCAGCATTTT
D: TRBD1
V: TRBV6-5
length: 15
size: .
J: TRBJ1-5

CDR3: CASSHLAGADEQFF
DNA: TGCGCCAGCAGCCACCTAGCGGGAGCTGATGAGCAGTTCTTC
D: TRBD2
V: TRBV4-1
length: 14
size: .
J: TRBJ2-1

CDR3: CASSLGPSGYEQYF
DNA: TGTGCCAGCAGTTTAGGTCCTAGCGGCTACGAGCAGTACTTC
D: TRBD2
V: TRBV27
length: 14
size: medium-sized
J: TRBJ2-7

CDR3: CASSHRDFGAEQYF
DNA: TGTGCCAGCAGCCACCGGGACTTCGGTGCCGAGCAGTACTTC
D: .
V: TRBV13
length: 14
size: .
J: TRBJ2-7

CDR3: CASSLWDEQYF
DNA: TGTGCCAGCAGCTTGTGGGACGAGCAGTACTTC
D: .
V: TRBV5-6
length: 11
size: few
J: TRBJ2-7

CDR3: CASGLAGANTGELFF
DNA: TGTGCCAGCGGACTAGCGGGAGCGAACACCGGGGAGCTGTTTTTT
D: TRBD2
V: TRBV6-5
length: 15
size: few
J: TRBJ2-2

CDR3: CASSEKSGLAANEQFF
DNA: TGTGCCAGCAGCGAAAAAAGCGGGTTGGCGGCCAATGAGCAGTTCTTC
D: .
V: TRBV9
length: 16
size: .
J: TRBJ2-1

CDR3: CASSQVASGRAYNEQFF
DNA: TGCGCCAGCAGCCAAGTTGCTAGCGGGAGGGCCTACAATGAGCAGTTCTTC
D: TRBD2
V: TRBV4-1
length: 17
size: medium-sized
J: TRBJ2-1

CDR3: CASRTGRNEQFF
DNA: TGTGCCAGCAGGACAGGGCGGAATGAGCAGTTCTTC
D: TRBD1
V: TRBV7-9
length: 12
size: .
J: TRBJ2-1

CDR3: CASSFAPESENNEQFF
DNA: TGTGCCAGCAGTTTTGCCCCTGAGTCGGAAAACAATGAGCAGTTCTTC
D: .
V: TRBV28
length: 16
size: .
J: TRBJ2-1

CDR3: CASSNPGTVDEQYF
DNA: TGTGCCAGTAGTAATCCCGGGACAGTGGACGAGCAGTACTTC
D: TRBD1
V: TRBV19
length: 14
size: few
J: TRBJ2-7

CDR3: CASSPPGGLYEQYF
DNA: TGTGCCAGCAGCCCCCCAGGAGGTTTGTACGAGCAGTACTTC
D: .
V: TRBV5-4
length: 14
size: .
J: TRBJ2-7

CDR3: CSVTGGYTYEQYF
DNA: TGCAGCGTGACAGGGGGTTATACCTACGAGCAGTACTTC
D: TRBD1
V: TRBV29-1
length: 13
size: once
J: TRBJ2-7

CDR3: CASSTARPDTQYF
DNA: TGTGCCAGCAGTACCGCCCGACCCGATACGCAGTATTTT
D: .
V: TRBV6-1
length: 13
size: .
J: TRBJ2-3

CDR3: CAWSVPGGAWYEQYF
DNA: TGTGCCTGGAGTGTACCGGGGGGGGCATGGTACGAGCAGTACTTC
D: TRBD2
V: TRBV30
length: 15
size: .
J: TRBJ2-7

CDR3: CASSLEGGPMETQYF
DNA: TGTGCCAGCAGCTTAGAAGGGGGGCCGATGGAGACCCAGTACTTC
D: .
V: TRBV7-6
length: 15
size: .
J: TRBJ2-5

CDR3: CASSYGQGEHEQYF
DNA: TGTGCCAGCAGTTACGGACAGGGGGAGCACGAGCAGTACTTC
D: TRBD1
V: TRBV6-5
length: 14
size: .
J: TRBJ2-7

CDR3: CASSPTGTDTQYF
DNA: TGTGCCAGTAGTCCGACAGGGACAGATACGCAGTATTTT
D: TRBD1
V: TRBV19
length: 13
size: few
J: TRBJ2-3

CDR3: CASSLGGPREKLFF
DNA: TGTGCCAGCAGCTTAGGAGGGCCCAGAGAAAAACTGTTTTTT
D: .
V: TRBV13
length: 14
size: few
J: TRBJ1-4

CDR3: CASSHQLGTVYEAFF
DNA: TGTGCCAGCAGTCACCAGCTCGGGACAGTCTATGAAGCTTTCTTT
D: TRBD1
V: TRBV6-5
length: 15
size: .
J: TRBJ1-1

CDR3: CASSLVNRGGSELFF
DNA: TGTGCCAGCAGCTTAGTGAACAGGGGAGGTTCGGAGCTGTTTTTT
D: .
V: TRBV5-4
length: 15
size: few
J: TRBJ2-2

CDR3: CASSPTRLAGVYEQYF
DNA: TGTGCCAGCAGCCCCACCCGACTAGCGGGGGTCTACGAGCAGTACTTC
D: TRBD2
V: TRBV7-6
length: 16
size: few
J: TRBJ2-7

CDR3: CANSVELAGISYNEQFF
DNA: TGTGCCAACAGCGTCGAGTTAGCGGGAATCTCCTACAATGAGCAGTTCTTC
D: TRBD2
V: TRBV2
length: 17
size: .
J: TRBJ2-1

CDR3: CASREQGAWTEAFF
DNA: TGTGCCAGCAGAGAACAGGGGGCATGGACTGAAGCTTTCTTT
D: TRBD1
V: TRBV6-5
length: 14
size: .
J: TRBJ1-1

CDR3: CASTVAGVNTGELFF
DNA: TGTGCCAGCACCGTAGCGGGAGTGAACACCGGGGAGCTGTTTTTT
D: TRBD2
V: TRBV6-1
length: 15
size: few
J: TRBJ2-2

CDR3: CASSPWSGSSYNEQFF
DNA: TGTGCCAGCAGCCCATGGAGCGGTAGCTCCTACAATGAGCAGTTCTTC
D: .
V: TRBV4-2
length: 16
size: few
J: TRBJ2-1

CDR3: CASSFTGGEGYTF
DNA: TGTGCCAGCAGCTTTACAGGGGGGGAAGGCTACACCTTC
D: TRBD1
V: TRBV5-4
length: 13
size: .
J: TRBJ1-2

CDR3: CASSTAGASTDTQYF
DNA: TGTGCCAGCAGCACCGCGGGGGCTAGCACAGATACGCAGTATTTT
D: .
V: TRBV7-9
length: 15
size: .
J: TRBJ2-3

CDR3: CAWSTVSLASGELFF
DNA: TGTGCCTGGAGTACTGTTTCACTAGCGAGCGGGGAGCTGTTTTTT
D: TRBD2
V: TRBV30
length: 15
size: few
J: TRBJ2-2

CDR3: CASSDLGGGYETQYF
DNA: TGTGCCAGCAGTGACCTCGGGGGGGGGTACGAGACCCAGTACTTC
D: TRBD2
V: TRBV27
length: 15
size: many
J: TRBJ2-5

CDR3: CASSAFWGPLAKNIQYF
DNA: TGTGCCAGCAGCGCGTTTTGGGGACCGTTAGCCAAAAACATTCAGTACTTC
D: .
V: TRBV28
length: 17
size: .
J: TRBJ2-4

CDR3: CASSFPVDNRGMDSNQPQHF
DNA: TGTGCCAGCAGTTTCCCGGTGGATAACAGGGGAATGGATAGCAATCAGCCCCAGCATTTT
D: TRBD1
V: TRBV28
length: 20
size: .
J: TRBJ1-5

CDR3: CASSPRLAGDTGELFF
DNA: TGTGCCAGCAGCCCCCGTCTAGCGGGAGATACCGGGGAGCTGTTTTTT
D: TRBD2
V: TRBV7-9
length: 16
size: few
J: TRBJ2-2

CDR3: CASSSPTSGGWEQYF
DNA: TGTGCCAGCAGTTCCCCGACTAGCGGGGGATGGGAGCAGTACTTC
D: TRBD2
V: TRBV6-7
length: 15
size: .
J: TRBJ2-7

CDR3: CASSEYLSNEQFF
DNA: TGTGCCAGCAGTGAATACCTGTCCAATGAGCAGTTCTTC
D: .
V: TRBV6-1
length: 13
size: .
J: TRBJ2-1

CDR3: CAWSVGSSNQPQHF
DNA: TGTGCCTGGAGTGTTGGCAGTAGCAATCAGCCCCAGCATTTT
D: .
V: TRBV30
length: 14
size: few
J: TRBJ1-5

CDR3: CASSQAWEQETQYF
DNA: TGCGCCAGCAGCCAAGCGTGGGAGCAAGAGACCCAGTACTTC
D: .
V: TRBV4-3
length: 14
size: .
J: TRBJ2-5

CDR3: CASSPDGNEQFF
DNA: TGTGCCAGCAGCCCCGATGGGAATGAGCAGTTCTTC
D: .
V: TRBV7-6
length: 12
size: few
J: TRBJ2-1

CDR3: CASSYDEGTEAFF
DNA: TGTGCCAGCAGTTACGACGAGGGCACTGAAGCTTTCTTT
D: .
V: TRBV6-5
length: 13
size: many
J: TRBJ1-1

CDR3: CASCLGPSAYNEQFF
DNA: TGTGCCAGCTGCTTGGGCCCCAGTGCCTACAATGAGCAGTTCTTC
D: .
V: TRBV27
length: 15
size: .
J: TRBJ2-1

CDR3: CASSSTGTGGAEQYF
DNA: TGTGCCAGCAGCTCGACCGGGACAGGGGGCGCCGAGCAGTACTTC
D: TRBD1
V: TRBV7-3
length: 15
size: .
J: TRBJ2-7

CDR3: CASSQASPGPYEQYF
DNA: TGCGCCAGCAGCCAAGCTAGCCCGGGGCCCTACGAGCAGTACTTC
D: .
V: TRBV4-1
length: 15
size: .
J: TRBJ2-7